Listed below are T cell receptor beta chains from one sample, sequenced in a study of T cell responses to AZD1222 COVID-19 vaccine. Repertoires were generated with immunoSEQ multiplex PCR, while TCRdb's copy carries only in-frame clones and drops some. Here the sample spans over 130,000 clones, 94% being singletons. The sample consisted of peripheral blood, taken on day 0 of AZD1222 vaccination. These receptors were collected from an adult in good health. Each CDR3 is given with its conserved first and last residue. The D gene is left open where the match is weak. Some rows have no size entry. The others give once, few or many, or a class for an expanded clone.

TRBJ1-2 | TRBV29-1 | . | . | TGCAGCGTTGGCCGGGCCTTAGACTATGGCTACACCTTC | CSVGRALDYGYTF
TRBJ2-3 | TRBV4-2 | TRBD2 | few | TGTGCCAGCAGCCCTACACTAGCGGGAGGGCCGGGAGATACGCAGTATTTT | CASSPTLAGGPGDTQYF
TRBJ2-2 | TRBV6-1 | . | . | TGTGCCAGCAGTGAAGATGGGGGGGCGGCCGGGGAGCTGTTTTTT | CASSEDGGAAGELFF
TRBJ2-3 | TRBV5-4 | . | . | TGTGCCTCCAGGAGCGACCTAAGCACAGATACGCAGTATTTT | CASRSDLSTDTQYF
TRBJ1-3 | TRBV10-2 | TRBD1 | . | TGCGCCAGCAGTCCTGACAGGGCCCTCGGAGGAAACACCATATATTTT | CASSPDRALGGNTIYF
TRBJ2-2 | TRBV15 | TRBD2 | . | TGTGCCACCAGCAGAGATCTTCTAGCGGGAAACACCGGGGAGCTGTTTTTT | CATSRDLLAGNTGELFF
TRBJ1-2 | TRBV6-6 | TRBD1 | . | TGTGCCAGCAGCTCCAACGACAGGGCTTATGGCTACACCTTC | CASSSNDRAYGYTF
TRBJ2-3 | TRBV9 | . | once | TGTGCCAGCAGCGCCACGAGCGGAGTCGGGGTAGCAGATACGCAGTATTTT | CASSATSGVGVADTQYF
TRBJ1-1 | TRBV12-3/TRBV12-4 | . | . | TGTGCCAGCAGTGGACAAGGAGGTGAAGCTTTCTTT | CASSGQGGEAFF
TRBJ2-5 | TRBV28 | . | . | TGTGCCAGCAGTTTATCAGGGGCAGAGACCCAGTACTTC | CASSLSGAETQYF
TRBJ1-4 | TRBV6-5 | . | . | TGTGCCAGCAGTATGGTGAGACCAACTAATGAAAAACTGTTTTTT | CASSMVRPTNEKLFF
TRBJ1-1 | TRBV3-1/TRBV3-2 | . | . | TGTGCCAGCAGCCAAGGGGGGTGGACTGAAGCTTTCTTT | CASSQGGWTEAFF
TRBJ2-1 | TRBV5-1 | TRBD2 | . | TGCGCCAGCATCCCAAACCCGGGGGGGCCCAATGAGCAGTTCTTC | CASIPNPGGPNEQFF
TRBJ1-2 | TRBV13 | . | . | TGTGCCAGCAGCCTCGTGTATGACGGAAGGGTAAACTATGGCTACACCTTC | CASSLVYDGRVNYGYTF
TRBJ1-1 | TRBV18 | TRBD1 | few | TGTGCCAGCTCATCAGACAGGGGGGGCACTGAAGCTTTCTTT | CASSSDRGGTEAFF
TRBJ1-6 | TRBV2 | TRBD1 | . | TGTGCCAGCAGTCCACAGGGGGCATTGAATTCACCCCTCCACTTT | CASSPQGALNSPLHF